Shown below are 27 T cell receptor beta chains from a single sample sequenced in a study of blood T cell repertoires in COVID-19. Sequencing was performed with immunoSEQ multiplex PCR; in TCRdb, only in-frame clones are kept and a portion is missing. Of tens of thousands of clones detected, about 89% appear once; the ten largest clones hold about 15%. Input material: peripheral blood. The receptors were sampled from a human donor in a cohort sampled during active COVID-19.

Here the CDR3 reads CASSQDYYRGETQYF. DNA of the CDR3: TGCGCCAGCAGCCAAGATTATTACAGGGGGGAGACCCAGTACTTC. The chain links TRBV4-3 to TRBJ2-5; 8 nucleotides match TRBD1. This CDR3 spans 15 amino acids. Germline CDR1 LGHNA, CDR2 YSLEER. Trimming took 0 bases from V and 5 from J; bases not matched to a gene: 5.

The J gene is TRBJ1-1, the V gene TRBV12-3 or TRBV12-4; D is uncertain. CDR3 length: 13 amino acids. V was cut by 3 bases and J by 1 base, with 6 bases left in between. CDR3 nucleotides: TGTGCCAGCAGTTTGGCTGAGAACACTGAAGCTTTCTTT. The encoded protein is CASSLAENTEAFF.

The chain carries TRBV19 and TRBJ1-2, with D possibly TRBD1 on 6 matching bases. Germline assignment: CDR1 LNHDA and CDR2 SQIVND (reference sequence). This CDR3 is 12 amino acids long. Between the trimmed V and J ends, which lost 5 bases and 7 bases, there was a span of 11 bases. The CDR3 DNA reads TGTGCCAGTAGTGTACAGGGTTCTGGCTACACCTTC. Translation: CASSVQGSGYTF.

The chain employs TRBV6-6 and TRBJ1-5, with TRBD1 identical over 8 bases. Germline CDR1 is MNHNY and CDR2 is SVGAGI (reference sequence). The CDR3 runs 14 residues. V lost 5 bases and J lost 16; bases outside the gene matches: 16. In nucleotides, the CDR3 is TGTGCCAGCAGTCTCGGACAGGGAACCATATCTGAACATTTT. Its protein is CASSLGQGTISEHF.

The chain carries TRBV2 and TRBJ1-1; a possible D gene is TRBD1 (5 bases). Germline CDR1 reads SNHLY; CDR2 reads FYNNEI. V was trimmed by 4 bases and J by 4 bases, leaving 10 bases between them. The CDR3 extends over 13 amino acids. The CDR3 reads CASSGAGGTEAFF. CDR3 coding DNA: TGTGCCAGCAGTGGCGCGGGGGGCACTGAAGCTTTCTTT.

This rearrangement joins TRBV27 to TRBJ1-2; perhaps TRBD1 as D (6 bases). The length of the CDR3 is 14 residues. Germline V gives CDR1 MNHEY, CDR2 SMNVEV (reference sequence). V lost 8 bases to trimming and J lost 0 bases, with 13 bases between them. The CDR3, as DNA: TGTGCCAGCGGATTACAGGGAGCTAACTATGGCTACACCTTC. Translation: CASGLQGANYGYTF.

The chain uses TRBV6-5 and TRBJ1-1, with D hard to call. V lost 7 bases to trimming and J lost 4 bases, with 19 bases between them. Germline V gene data show CDR1 as MNHEY and CDR2 as SVGAGI. This CDR3 has 15 residues. CDR3 sequence: CASNPLRGSGTEAFF. As DNA, the CDR3 is TGTGCCAGCAACCCTTTAAGAGGGAGCGGCACTGAAGCTTTCTTT.

The chain employs TRBV5-1 and TRBJ1-1, with 7 bases that match TRBD1. Per germline, CDR1 SGHRS and CDR2 YFSETQ. The length of the CDR3 is 14 residues. J gave up 1 base and V 0 bases, and 0 bases lay outside the gene matches. The CDR3 DNA reads as TGCGCCAGCAGCTTGGGGACAGGGAACACTGAAGCTTTCTTT. This translates into CASSLGTGNTEAFF.

This clone was seen a few times. The genes are TRBV27 and TRBJ1-4, with D possibly matching TRBD1 (5 bases). V dropped 4 bases and J dropped 0 bases, with 12 bases sitting between them. Germline CDR1 is MNHEY and CDR2 is SMNVEV (reference sequence). The CDR3 consists of 16 residues. The CDR3 loop is CASSSSGPTTNEKLFF. The CDR3 DNA is TGTGCCAGCAGTTCCTCAGGGCCCACAACTAATGAAAAACTGTTTTTT.

This clone was detected only a few times. This sequence joins TRBV11-2 and TRBJ2-1, with D perhaps TRBD1 (5 bases). The CDR3 is made up of 15 amino acids. Germline V gives CDR1 SGHAT, CDR2 FQNNGV. The V and J ends lost 1 base and 8 bases respectively, with 15 bases between them. The CDR3 sequence: CASSLVGARAHEQFF. The CDR3 bases are TGTGCCAGCAGCTTAGTAGGAGCCAGGGCGCATGAGCAGTTCTTC. Full variable domain (missing parts from reference TRBV11-2 and TRBJ2-1): EAGVAQSPRYKIIEKRQSVAFWCNPISGHATLYWYQQILGQGPKLLIQFQNNGVVDDSQLPKDRFSAERLKGVDSTLKIQPAKLEDSAVYLCASSLVGARAHEQFFGPGTRLTVL.

The chain couples TRBV28 to TRBJ2-5; TRBD1 agrees at 9 bases. V lost 5 bases and J lost 5; bases outside the gene matches: 9. Germline loops: CDR1 MDHEN, CDR2 SYDVKM. This CDR3 has 15 residues. The CDR3 protein is CASSPGDRVRETQYF. The CDR3 DNA is TGTGCCAGCAGTCCCGGGGACAGGGTGAGGGAGACCCAGTACTTC.

The chain links TRBV9 to TRBJ1-5, with D uncertain. CDR1 SGDLS and CDR2 YYNGEE come from the germline V gene. With 2 bases removed from V and 0 bases from J, the gap between germline ends came to 6 bases. CDR3 length equals 14 residues. CDR3 sequence reads: CASSVADSNQPQHF. For the CDR3, the DNA is TGTGCCAGCAGCGTGGCGGATAGCAATCAGCCCCAGCATTTT.

A single count supports this clone. The J gene is TRBJ2-7, the V gene TRBV10-3; D unclear. V shed 4 bases and J shed 0 bases, with 7 bases lying between them. This CDR3 spans 13 amino acids. Germline V lookup: CDR1 ENHRY, CDR2 SYGVKD. CDR3 bases: TGTGCCATCAGTGGCGGTAGCTCCTACGAGCAGTACTTC. Translation gives CAISGGSSYEQYF.

This clone was counted once. V gene TRBV28 combines with J gene TRBJ1-2; D is unclear. Trimming stripped 6 bases from V and 6 bases from J, with 14 bases between. Germline V CDR1 and CDR2: MDHEN, SYDVKM. The CDR3 spans 13 residues. CDR3 coding DNA: TGTGCCAGCAGATTCTCCCCGTCTAATGGCTACACCTTC. As protein: CASRFSPSNGYTF.

V usage is TRBV18 and J usage is TRBJ2-1; no reliable D call. CDR1 and CDR2 from the germline V gene are KGHSH and LQKENI. V was cut by 0 bases and J by 4 bases, with 10 bases left in between. CDR3 length equals 15 residues. CDR3 protein: CASSPPNSLYNEQFF. The CDR3 DNA follows: TGTGCCAGCTCACCACCGAACAGCTTATACAATGAGCAGTTCTTC.

This sequence joins TRBV6-5 and TRBJ1-5; D uncertain. The CDR3 sequence is 15 residues long. From germline, CDR1 is MNHEY and CDR2 SVGAGI. V gave up 0 bases and J gave up 4 bases, with 10 bases separating them. This CDR3 reads CASSYSGRRNQPQHF. CDR3 nucleotide sequence: TGTGCCAGCAGTTACTCGGGAAGGAGGAATCAGCCCCAGCATTTT.

The J gene is TRBJ1-4, the V gene TRBV4-1, with D hard to call. This CDR3 has 15 residues. Between the trimmed V and J ends, which lost 4 bases and 1 base, there was a span of 10 bases. Germline CDR1 and CDR2: MGHRA and YSYEKL. The DNA for the CDR3 is TGCGCCAGCAGCCCAAACACCATAACTAATGAAAAACTGTTTTTT. Its translation is CASSPNTITNEKLFF.

V and J are TRBV18 and TRBJ1-5; 8 bases agree with TRBD1. This CDR3 comprises 15 residues. The J segment lost 2 bases and the V segment lost 6 bases, leaving 6 bases of the junction unmatched. Per germline, CDR1 KGHSH and CDR2 LQKENI. DNA for the CDR3: TGTGCCAGCTCTCAGGGGGCTGGGGGCAATCAGCCCCAGCATTTT. Protein sequence: CASSQGAGGNQPQHF.

The gene calls are TRBV10-1 and TRBJ2-1, with TRBD1 as a possible D gene (5 bases). Germline CDR1 and CDR2: WNHNN and SYGVQD (reference sequence). CDR3 length equals 11 residues. The V end lost 5 bases, the J end lost 6 bases, and 5 bases lay between the germline ends. The CDR3 nucleotides are TGCGCCAGCAGTCAGGGCAATGAGCAGTTCTTC. Translated, it gives CASSQGNEQFF.

V and J are TRBV27 and TRBJ2-7, with D possibly matching TRBD1 (5 bases). CDR3 length equals 12 residues. The ends were cut back, 5 bases at V and 5 bases at J, with 10 bases in the middle. Germline V gene lookup returns CDR1 MNHEY and CDR2 SMNVEV (reference sequence). The CDR3 here is CASSGTRDEQYF. The CDR3 nucleotides read TGTGCCAGCAGTGGCACCAGGGACGAGCAGTACTTC.

With regard to this clone: Relative to the germline gene, one junction end is altered; a read error may explain this. The CDR3: CAWSAWVGGLLF. DNA for the CDR3: TGTGCCTGGAGTGCCTGGGTGGGGGGGCTCCTCTTC. This chain joins TRBV30 and TRBJ2-1; D might be TRBD2 (7 bases). CDR3 length equals 12 residues. The germline V gene has CDR1 GTSNPN and CDR2 SVGIG (reference sequence).

The J gene is TRBJ1-3, the V gene TRBV3-1 (or the pseudogene TRBV3-2); the match to TRBD1 covers 8 bases. Losses at the gene ends were 3 bases for V and 3 bases for J; bases not matched to a gene: 7. The CDR3 has 16 amino acids. The germline gives CDR1 LGHDT, CDR2 YNNKEL (reference sequence). This CDR3 is CASSHRDRPFGNTIYF. CDR3 in DNA: TGTGCCAGCAGCCATCGGGACAGGCCTTTTGGAAACACCATATATTTT.

This clone was seen just once. This chain joins TRBV2 and TRBJ2-3; 12 bases map to TRBD2. This CDR3 is built from 15 residues. V lost 7 bases and J lost 5; bases outside the gene matches: 7. In germline, CDR1 is SNHLY, CDR2 FYNNEI. The CDR3 region has the DNA TGTGCCAGCACCACACTAGCGGGGGGAAGAGATACGCAGTATTTT. This encodes CASTTLAGGRDTQYF.

The rearrangement uses TRBV27 and TRBJ2-4, with 8 bases fitting TRBD1. V shed 4 bases and J 8 bases; nucleotides not matched to a gene: 4. Germline lookup yields CDR1 MNHEY and CDR2 SMNVEV (reference sequence). The CDR3 length is 13 residues. The CDR3 nucleotides read TGTGCCAGCAGTTGGCAGGGGGCGCACATTCAGTACTTC. As protein: CASSWQGAHIQYF.

J is TRBJ1-4 and V is TRBV19; D may be TRBD1 (6 bases). Trimming pared 0 bases from V and 0 bases from J, leaving 20 bases between. Germline values: CDR1 LNHDA, CDR2 SQIVND (reference sequence). This CDR3 has 20 amino acids. The CDR3 sequence is CASSIDSPGTWTATNEKLFF. The CDR3 DNA follows: TGTGCCAGTAGTATAGATTCCCCTGGGACCTGGACAGCAACTAATGAAAAACTGTTTTTT.

The V gene is TRBV30, the J gene TRBJ1-2; no clear D gene. The CDR3 totals 13 residues. V was cut by 3 bases and J by 8 bases, with 16 bases left in between. Germline values: CDR1 GTSNPN, CDR2 SVGIG (reference sequence). The CDR3 sequence: CAWSVGRGSGYTF. The DNA of the CDR3 is TGTGCCTGGAGCGTTGGCCGGGGTTCGGGCTACACCTTC.

The V call is TRBV7-2, the J call TRBJ1-2; possibly TRBD1 for D (5 bases). The CDR3 has 17 amino acids. Germline V gene lookup returns CDR1 SGHTA and CDR2 FQGNSA. V lost 3 bases to trimming and J lost 2 bases, with 19 bases between them. DNA for the CDR3: TGTGCCAGCAGCTTGTCGTCAAGACAGAACTCCAACTATGGCTACACCTTC. Encoded protein: CASSLSSRQNSNYGYTF.